This TCR beta chain was found in a study of CD8 T cells in ankylosing spondylitis. TCRdb redid the calling of the 5' RACE reads with MiXCR, one entry per CDR3 protein. Of roughly 440,000 distinct CDR3 sequences listed, over 15% are singletons. Findings and caveats of the study: Seemingly characteristic of ankylosing spondylitis blood was a TCR beta motif consisting of 7 or 8 highly homologous variants. In the blood and synovial fluid of reactive arthritis, some motif variants had been previously reported.

In the case of this clonotype: What it recognizes is unknown.

This TCR came from a male donor with ankylosing spondylitis. Specimen: blood, either unsorted or a sorted T cell fraction (not recorded which).

Here the CDR3 DNA reads TGTGCCAGCAGCCCTGCAGGACAGGGGTCCTACGAGCAGTACTTC. Translation: CASSPAGQGSYEQYF. The chain links TRBV12-3 or TRBV12-4 to TRBJ2-7; 9 bases are a match to TRBD1. After removal of 6 bases from V and 1 base from J, the junction contained 7 bases not matched to a gene. The CDR3 is 15 amino acids.